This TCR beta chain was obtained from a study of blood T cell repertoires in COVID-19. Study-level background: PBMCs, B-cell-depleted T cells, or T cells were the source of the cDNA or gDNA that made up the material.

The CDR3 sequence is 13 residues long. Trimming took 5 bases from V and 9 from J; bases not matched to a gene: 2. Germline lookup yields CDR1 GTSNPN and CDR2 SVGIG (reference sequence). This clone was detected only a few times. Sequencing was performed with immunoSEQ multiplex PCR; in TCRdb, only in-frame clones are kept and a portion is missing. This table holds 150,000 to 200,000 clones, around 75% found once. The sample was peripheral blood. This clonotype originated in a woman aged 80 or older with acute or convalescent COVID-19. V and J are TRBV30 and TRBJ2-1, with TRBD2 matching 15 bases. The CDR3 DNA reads TGTGCCTGGGGACTAGCGGGGGGGTCTGAGCAGTTCTTC. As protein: CAWGLAGGSEQFF.